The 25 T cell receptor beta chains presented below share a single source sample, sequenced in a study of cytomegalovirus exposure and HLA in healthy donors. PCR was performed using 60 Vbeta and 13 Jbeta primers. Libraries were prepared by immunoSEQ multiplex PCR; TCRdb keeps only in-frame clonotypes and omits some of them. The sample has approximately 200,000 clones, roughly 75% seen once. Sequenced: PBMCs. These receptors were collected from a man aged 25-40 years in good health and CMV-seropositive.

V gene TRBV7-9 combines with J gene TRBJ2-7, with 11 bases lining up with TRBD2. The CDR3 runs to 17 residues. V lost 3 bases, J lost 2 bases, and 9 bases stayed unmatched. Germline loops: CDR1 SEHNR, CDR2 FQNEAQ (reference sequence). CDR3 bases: TGTGCCAGCAGCTTCGCTTCGACTAGCGGGGCAGCCTACGAGCAGTACTTC. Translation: CASSFASTSGAAYEQYF.

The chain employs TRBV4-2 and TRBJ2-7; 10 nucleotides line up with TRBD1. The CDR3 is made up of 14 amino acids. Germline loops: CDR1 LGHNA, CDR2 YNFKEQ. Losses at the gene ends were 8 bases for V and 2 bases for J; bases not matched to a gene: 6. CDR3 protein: CASGPGTGAYEQYF. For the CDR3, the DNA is TGTGCCAGCGGGCCCGGGACAGGGGCCTACGAGCAGTACTTC.

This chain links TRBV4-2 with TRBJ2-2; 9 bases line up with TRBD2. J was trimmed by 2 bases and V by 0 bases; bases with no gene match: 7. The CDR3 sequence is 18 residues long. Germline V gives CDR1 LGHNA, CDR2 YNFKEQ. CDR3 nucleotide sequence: TGTGCCAGCAGCCAAGAGGCGGTGCGGGGGGGTAACACCGGGGAGCTGTTTTTT. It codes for CASSQEAVRGGNTGELFF.

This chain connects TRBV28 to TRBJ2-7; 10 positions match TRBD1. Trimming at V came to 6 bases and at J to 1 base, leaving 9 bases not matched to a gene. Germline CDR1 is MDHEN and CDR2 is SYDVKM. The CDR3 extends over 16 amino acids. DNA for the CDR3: TGTGCCAGCAGCCCCGGGACAGGGGACTTATCCTACGAGCAGTACTTC. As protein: CASSPGTGDLSYEQYF.

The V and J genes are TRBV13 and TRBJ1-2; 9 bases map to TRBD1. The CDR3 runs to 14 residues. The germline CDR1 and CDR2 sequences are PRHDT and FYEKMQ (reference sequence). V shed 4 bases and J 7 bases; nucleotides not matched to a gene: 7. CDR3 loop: CASSYQGQGFGYTF. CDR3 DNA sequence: TGTGCCAGCAGCTACCAGGGACAGGGATTTGGCTACACCTTC.

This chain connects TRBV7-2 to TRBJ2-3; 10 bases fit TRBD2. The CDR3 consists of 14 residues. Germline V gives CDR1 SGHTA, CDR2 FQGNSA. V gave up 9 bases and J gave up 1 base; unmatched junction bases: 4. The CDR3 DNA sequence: TGTGCCAGTCACACTAGCGGGGGCACAGATACGCAGTATTTT. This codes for CASHTSGGTDTQYF.

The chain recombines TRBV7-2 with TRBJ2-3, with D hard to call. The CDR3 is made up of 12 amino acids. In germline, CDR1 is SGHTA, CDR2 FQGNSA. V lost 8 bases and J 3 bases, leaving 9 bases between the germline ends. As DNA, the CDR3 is TGTGCCAGCTCCCCAATGACAGATACGCAGTATTTT. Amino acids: CASSPMTDTQYF. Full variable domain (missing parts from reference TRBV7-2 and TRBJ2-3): GAGVSQSPSNKVTEKGKDVELRCDPISGHTALYWYRQSLGQGLEFLIYFQGNSAPDKSGLPSDRFSAERTGGSVSTLTIQRTQQEDSAVYLCASSPMTDTQYFGPGTRLTVL.

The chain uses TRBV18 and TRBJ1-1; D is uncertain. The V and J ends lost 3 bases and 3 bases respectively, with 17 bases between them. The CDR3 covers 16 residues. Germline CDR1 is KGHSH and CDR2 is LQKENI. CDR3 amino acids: CASSPLVGGSDTEAFF. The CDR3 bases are TGTGCCAGCTCACCCCTGGTGGGAGGTTCGGACACTGAAGCTTTCTTT.

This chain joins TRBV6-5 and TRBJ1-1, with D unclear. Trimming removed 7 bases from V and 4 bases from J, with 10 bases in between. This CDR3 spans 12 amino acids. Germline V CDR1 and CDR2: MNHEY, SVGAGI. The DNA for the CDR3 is TGTGCCAGCAAAGTCCCAGGCACTGAAGCTTTCTTT. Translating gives CASKVPGTEAFF.

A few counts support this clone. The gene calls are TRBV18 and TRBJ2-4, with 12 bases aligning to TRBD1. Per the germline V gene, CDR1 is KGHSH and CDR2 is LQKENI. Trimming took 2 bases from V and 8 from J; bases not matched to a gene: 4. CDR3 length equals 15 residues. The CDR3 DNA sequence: TGTGCCAGCTCACCAGGGACAGGGGGCCGGGACATTCAGTACTTC. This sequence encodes CASSPGTGGRDIQYF. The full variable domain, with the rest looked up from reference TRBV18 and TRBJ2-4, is NAGVMQNPRHLVRRRGQEARLRCSPMKGHSHVYWYRQLPEEGLKFMVYLQKENIIDESGMPKERFSAEFPKEGPSILRIQQVVRGDSAAYFCASSPGTGGRDIQYFGAGTRLSVL.

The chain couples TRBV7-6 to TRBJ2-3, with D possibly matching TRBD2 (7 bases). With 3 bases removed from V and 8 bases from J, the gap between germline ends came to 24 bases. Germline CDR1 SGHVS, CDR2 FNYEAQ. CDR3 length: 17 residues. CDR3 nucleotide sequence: TGTGCCAGCAGCTTCTCCGGGGGGCCCGAGTCGAGTGGTACGCAGTATTTT. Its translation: CASSFSGGPESSGTQYF.

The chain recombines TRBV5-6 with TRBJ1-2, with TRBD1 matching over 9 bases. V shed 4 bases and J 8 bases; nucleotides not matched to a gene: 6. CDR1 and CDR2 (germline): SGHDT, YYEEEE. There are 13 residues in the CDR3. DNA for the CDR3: TGTGCCAGCAGCCGGGGACAGGGAAGGGGCTACACCTTC. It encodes CASSRGQGRGYTF.

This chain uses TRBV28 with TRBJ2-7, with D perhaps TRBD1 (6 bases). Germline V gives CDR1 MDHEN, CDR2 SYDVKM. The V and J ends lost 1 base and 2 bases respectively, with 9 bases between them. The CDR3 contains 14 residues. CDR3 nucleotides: TGTGCCAGCAGTTTATCGGGACAAACCTACGAGCAGTACTTC. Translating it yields CASSLSGQTYEQYF.

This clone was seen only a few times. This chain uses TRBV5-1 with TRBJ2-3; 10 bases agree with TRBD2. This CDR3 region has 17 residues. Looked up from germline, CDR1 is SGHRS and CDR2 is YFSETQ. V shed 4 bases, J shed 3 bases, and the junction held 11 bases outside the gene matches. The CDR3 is CASSPRASGSITDTQYF. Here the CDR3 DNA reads TGCGCCAGCAGCCCGAGAGCTAGCGGGAGTATAACAGATACGCAGTATTTT. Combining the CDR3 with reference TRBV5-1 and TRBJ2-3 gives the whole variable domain KAGVTQTPRYLIKTRGQQVTLSCSPISGHRSVSWYQQTPGQGLQFLFEYFSETQRNKGNFPGRFSGRQFSNSRSEMNVSTLELGDSALYLCASSPRASGSITDTQYFGPGTRLTVL.

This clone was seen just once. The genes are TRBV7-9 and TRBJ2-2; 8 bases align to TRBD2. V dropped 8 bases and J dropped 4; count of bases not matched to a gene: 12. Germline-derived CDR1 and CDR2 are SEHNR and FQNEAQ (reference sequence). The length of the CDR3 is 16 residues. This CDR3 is CASGGSGTGGTGELFF. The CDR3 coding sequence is TGTGCCAGCGGGGGTAGCGGGACCGGGGGCACCGGGGAGCTGTTTTTT.

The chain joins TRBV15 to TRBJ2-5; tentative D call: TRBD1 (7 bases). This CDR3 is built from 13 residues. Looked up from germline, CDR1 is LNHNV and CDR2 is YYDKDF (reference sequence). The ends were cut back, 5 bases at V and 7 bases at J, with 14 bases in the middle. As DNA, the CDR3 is TGTGCCACCAGCTACCCAGGGGGAGGGACCCAGTACTTC. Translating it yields CATSYPGGGTQYF.

Here the CDR3 DNA reads TGTGCAAGTCGCCCGAACCTGGACAGGGAAAGTGAGGACACTGAAGCTTTCTTT. Translation gives CASRPNLDRESEDTEAFF. J is TRBJ1-1 and V is TRBV12-2; the table's D call, TRBD1, was not checked against the DNA. TRBV12-2 is labeled a pseudogene. CDR3 length equals 18 residues.

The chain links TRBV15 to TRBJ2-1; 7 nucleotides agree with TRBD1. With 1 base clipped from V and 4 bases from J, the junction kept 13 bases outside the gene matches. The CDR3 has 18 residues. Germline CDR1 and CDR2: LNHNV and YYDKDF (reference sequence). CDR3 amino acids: CATSRGASGQKVYNEQFF. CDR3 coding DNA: TGTGCCACCAGCAGAGGGGCGTCGGGACAGAAAGTATACAATGAGCAGTTCTTC.

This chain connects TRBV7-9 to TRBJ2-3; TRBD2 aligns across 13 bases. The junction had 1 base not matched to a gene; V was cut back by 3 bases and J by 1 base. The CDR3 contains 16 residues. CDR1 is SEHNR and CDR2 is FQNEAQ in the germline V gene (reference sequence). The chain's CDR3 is CASSFGTSGGTDTQYF. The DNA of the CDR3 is TGTGCCAGCAGCTTCGGGACTAGCGGGGGCACAGATACGCAGTATTTT.

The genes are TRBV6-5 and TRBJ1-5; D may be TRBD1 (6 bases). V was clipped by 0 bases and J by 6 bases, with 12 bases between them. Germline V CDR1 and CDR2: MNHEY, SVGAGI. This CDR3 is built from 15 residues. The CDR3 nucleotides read TGTGCCAGCAGTTACTCTGGGGGGGCCGGTCAGCCCCAGCATTTT. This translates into CASSYSGGAGQPQHF.

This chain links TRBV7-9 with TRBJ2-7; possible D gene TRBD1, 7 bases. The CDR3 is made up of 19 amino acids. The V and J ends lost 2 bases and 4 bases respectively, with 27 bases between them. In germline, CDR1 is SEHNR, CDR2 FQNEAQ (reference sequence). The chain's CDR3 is CASSLRGMGDSRGVYEQYF. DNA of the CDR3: TGTGCCAGCAGCTTACGTGGGATGGGGGACAGCCGCGGGGTTTACGAGCAGTACTTC.

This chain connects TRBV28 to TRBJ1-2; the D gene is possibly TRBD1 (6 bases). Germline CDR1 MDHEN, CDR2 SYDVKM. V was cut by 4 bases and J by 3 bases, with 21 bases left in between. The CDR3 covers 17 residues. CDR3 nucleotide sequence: TGTGCCAGCAGTTCCGCTCCCGGGGGGGCTCTAGACTATGGCTACACCTTC. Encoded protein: CASSSAPGGALDYGYTF.

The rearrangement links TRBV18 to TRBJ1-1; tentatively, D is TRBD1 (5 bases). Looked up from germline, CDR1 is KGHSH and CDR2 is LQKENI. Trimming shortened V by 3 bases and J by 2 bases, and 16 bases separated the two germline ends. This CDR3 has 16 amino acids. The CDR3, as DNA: TGTGCCAGCTCACCTGCGTCGAAGGGGAAAAACACTGAAGCTTTCTTT. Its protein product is CASSPASKGKNTEAFF.

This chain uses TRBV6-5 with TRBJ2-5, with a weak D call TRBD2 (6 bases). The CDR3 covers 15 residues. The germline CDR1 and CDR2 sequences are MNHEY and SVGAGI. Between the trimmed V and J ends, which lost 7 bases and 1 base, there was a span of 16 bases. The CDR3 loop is CASTPLGGGQETQYF. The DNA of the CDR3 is TGTGCCAGCACTCCCCTGGGGGGTGGCCAAGAGACCCAGTACTTC.

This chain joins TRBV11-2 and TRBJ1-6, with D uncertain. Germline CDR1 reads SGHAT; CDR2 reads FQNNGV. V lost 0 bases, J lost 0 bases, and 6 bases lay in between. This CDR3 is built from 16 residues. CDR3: CASSLDGSSYNSPLHF. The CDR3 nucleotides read TGTGCCAGCAGCTTAGATGGGAGCTCCTATAATTCACCCCTCCACTTT.